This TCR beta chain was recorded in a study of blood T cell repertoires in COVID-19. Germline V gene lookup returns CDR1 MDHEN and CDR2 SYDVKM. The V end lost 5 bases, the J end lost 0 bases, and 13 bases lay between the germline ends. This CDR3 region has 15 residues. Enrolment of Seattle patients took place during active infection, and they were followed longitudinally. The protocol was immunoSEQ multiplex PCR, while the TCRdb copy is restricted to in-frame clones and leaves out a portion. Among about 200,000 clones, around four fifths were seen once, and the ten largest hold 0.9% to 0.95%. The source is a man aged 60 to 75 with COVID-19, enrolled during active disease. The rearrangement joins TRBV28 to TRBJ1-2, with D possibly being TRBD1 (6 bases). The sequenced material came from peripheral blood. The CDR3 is CASSSTGLANYGYTF. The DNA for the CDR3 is TGTGCCAGCAGTAGCACAGGGCTAGCTAACTATGGCTACACCTTC.